Listed here are 15 T cell receptor beta chains from one sample, sequenced in a study of OX40 agonist ivuxolimab in advanced cancers. Here immunoSEQ multiplex PCR was the method, and the copy in TCRdb shows in-frame clones only, minus some. The table records 50,000 or so clones, roughly 83% of them present only once. Here the sequenced sample was CD4+ or CD8+ T cells sorted from blood, taken in a trial of the OX40 agonist ivuxolimab. The receptors shown here come from an adult with an advanced solid tumor such as melanoma, head and neck, liver or kidney cancer.

The chain employs TRBV27 and TRBJ1-1, with unresolved D. Germline CDR1 MNHEY, CDR2 SMNVEV (reference sequence). The CDR3 has 15 amino acids. The V gene lost 5 bases and the J gene lost 1 base, with 14 bases spanning the gap. The CDR3 nucleotides are TGTGCCAGCAGTGGATTGTCTCCCGGGAACACTGAAGCTTTCTTT. It encodes CASSGLSPGNTEAFF.

This clone came up once. V gene TRBV7-2 combines with J gene TRBJ2-1; D could derive from TRBD1 or TRBD2 (6 bases each). CDR3 size: 14 residues. Per germline, CDR1 SGHTA and CDR2 FQGNSA. V lost 4 bases to trimming and J lost 9 bases, with 16 bases between them. The DNA for the CDR3 is TGTGCCAGCAGCTACGACGTCGGGGGCAGTGAGCAGTTCTTC. It specifies CASSYDVGGSEQFF.

This clone was counted between two and nine times. The J gene is TRBJ1-1, the V gene TRBV10-3; possible D gene TRBD1, 5 bases. The germline V gene encodes CDR1 ENHRY and CDR2 SYGVKD. Trimming left V 2 bases short and J 3 bases short, with 13 bases between. The CDR3 has 15 amino acids. Here the CDR3 reads CAISEEGRMYTEAFF. In nucleotides, the CDR3 is TGTGCCATCAGTGAGGAGGGACGGATGTACACTGAAGCTTTCTTT.

V gene TRBV21-1 combines with J gene TRBJ1-4. TRBV21-1 is a known pseudogene. The CDR3 consists of 20 residues. The CDR3 sequence: CASSTNRGRETASANEKLFF. As DNA, the CDR3 is TGTGCCAGCAGCACAAATAGGGGCAGGGAGACTGCAAGTGCTAATGAAAAACTGTTTTTT.

This clone has just a few counts. This chain uses TRBV4-2 with TRBJ2-6; no clear D. V lost 0 bases to trimming and J lost 0 bases, with 3 bases between them. The CDR3 totals 15 residues. Germline V lookup: CDR1 LGHNA, CDR2 YNFKEQ. The CDR3 nucleotides are TGTGCCAGCAGCCAAGAGGGCTCTGGGGCCAACGTCCTGACTTTC. Residues: CASSQEGSGANVLTF.

This clone was detected a few times. The V call is TRBV7-9, the J call TRBJ1-2; no reliable D call. The V end was cut by 5 bases, the J end by 3 bases, with 13 bases between. Germline V gene data show CDR1 as SEHNR and CDR2 as FQNEAQ (reference sequence). The CDR3 has 14 amino acids. CDR3 sequence: CASSIHVADYGYTF. The CDR3 DNA is TGTGCCAGCAGCATTCATGTAGCGGACTATGGCTACACCTTC.

This chain joins TRBV14 and TRBJ2-7; weak D call: TRBD2 (6 bases). Trimming cost V 4 bases and J 0 bases, with 13 bases left between them. CDR3 length: 15 residues. Germline V lookup: CDR1 SGHDN, CDR2 FVKESK. In DNA, the CDR3 is TGTGCCAGCAGCCCATCAGGAGGGAGCTCCTACGAGCAGTACTTC. Translating it yields CASSPSGGSSYEQYF.

The chain recombines TRBV6-6 with TRBJ2-3; 7 positions agree with TRBD2. After removal of 7 bases from V and 0 bases from J, the junction contained 7 bases not matched to a gene. Germline V gene sequence: CDR1 MNHNY, CDR2 SVGAGI (reference sequence). CDR3 length: 15 amino acids. The CDR3 DNA reads as TGTGCCAGCACCCCGTGGGGGGGTAGCACAGATACGCAGTATTTT. Residues: CASTPWGGSTDTQYF.

The rearrangement links TRBV5-6 to TRBJ1-2; D is unclear. The CDR3 has 14 amino acids. CDR1 is SGHDT and CDR2 is YYEEEE in the germline V gene. Deletions cut 6 bases from V and 4 bases from J, with 16 bases between. The CDR3 DNA reads as TGTGCCAGCAAGTCCTACGCCACCACCTATGGCTACACCTTC. Translation: CASKSYATTYGYTF.

This sequence joins TRBV5-1 and TRBJ2-1; a possible D gene is TRBD2 (6 bases). The CDR3 has 16 residues. The V end lost 0 bases, the J end lost 3 bases, and 13 bases lay between the germline ends. Germline CDR1 SGHRS, CDR2 YFSETQ. In nucleotides, the CDR3 is TGCGCCAGCAGCTTGGTTGCGGGAAGTCGCTACAATGAGCAGTTCTTC. Its protein is CASSLVAGSRYNEQFF.

This rearrangement joins TRBV30 to TRBJ2-3; 9 nucleotides match TRBD1. Trimming cost V 7 bases and J 2 bases; bases outside gene matches: 10. Germline CDR1 GTSNPN, CDR2 SVGIG (reference sequence). This CDR3 has 15 amino acids. CDR3 protein: CASRPRDRVTDTQYF. In DNA, the CDR3 is TGTGCCTCCCGTCCCCGGGACAGGGTCACAGATACGCAGTATTTT.

The chain combines TRBV18 with TRBJ2-7; D gene ambiguous. Germline values: CDR1 KGHSH, CDR2 LQKENI. V dropped 0 bases and J dropped 0 bases, with 6 bases sitting between them. The CDR3 extends over 14 amino acids. The CDR3 DNA reads TGTGCCAGCTCACCACCGTCCGTCTCCTACGAGCAGTACTTC. The encoded protein is CASSPPSVSYEQYF.

The chain has TRBV5-1 and TRBJ2-1; D is unclear. The CDR3 consists of 14 residues. Germline V gene data show CDR1 as SGHRS and CDR2 as YFSETQ. V lost 0 bases and J lost 8, with 12 bases in between. CDR3 sequence: CASSLGQKVYEQFF. In nucleotides, the CDR3 is TGCGCCAGCAGCTTGGGCCAGAAAGTCTATGAGCAGTTCTTC. The complete variable domain, with remaining parts taken from reference TRBV5-1 and TRBJ2-1, reads KAGVTQTPRYLIKTRGQQVTLSCSPISGHRSVSWYQQTPGQGLQFLFEYFSETQRNKGNFPGRFSGRQFSNSRSEMNVSTLELGDSALYLCASSLGQKVYEQFFGPGTRLTVL.

The chain couples TRBV18 to TRBJ1-1; D unclear. The CDR3 has 13 residues. CDR1 and CDR2 from the germline V gene are KGHSH and LQKENI. Trimming took 2 bases from V and 2 from J, leaving 6 bases between them. The CDR3 DNA follows: TGTGCCAGCTCACCAGGCCTTAACACTGAAGCTTTCTTT. Its protein product is CASSPGLNTEAFF.

This chain connects TRBV15 to TRBJ2-2, with 11 nucleotides matching TRBD2. Trimming removed 5 bases from V and 7 bases from J; junction bases left unmatched: 15. Germline V gene lookup returns CDR1 LNHNV and CDR2 YYDKDF (reference sequence). This CDR3 is built from 18 residues. CDR3 nucleotides: TGTGCCACCAGCTGGGGAAAAGTAGCGGGAGGGCCAGACGGGGAGCTGTTTTTT. Translation: CATSWGKVAGGPDGELFF.